What follows describes a single TCR beta chain. Its cognate antigen is unknown. The sample belongs to a study of metastatic and nonmetastatic thyroid tumors. Study context: Patients with malignant and benign thyroid disease provided blood and tumor or nodule tissue, whose repertoires were compared. Study outcomes and limitations: Benign nodules were reported to have significantly lower TCR beta diversity than malignant thyroid tumors, in blood and tumor.

CDR1 is SGHAT, CDR2 FQDESV, per germline (reference sequence). V was clipped by 0 bases and J by 7 bases, with 16 bases between them. The CDR3 contains 16 residues. Thyroid surgery was performed in patients who had received no treatment beforehand. Study processing details: For papillary thyroid cancer, a distant-metastasis classifier was constructed from CDR3 differences observed across clinicopathological groups. TCRdb re-called clones from the PCR reads using MiXCR. These V and J calls derive from TCRdb rather than the authors' analysis. The repertoire consists of under 25,000 clones, with under 35% occurring once and the leading ten covering more than 6%.

The material sequenced was blood. V and J are TRBV11-1 and TRBJ2-1, with D unclear. The sequence derives from a female donor with papillary thyroid cancer or a benign thyroid nodule (not recorded which). Some clones in this sample may be carry-over from other donors' samples. The CDR3 sequence is CASSLARPNKPNEQFF. The CDR3 DNA reads TGTGCCAGCAGCTTAGCCAGGCCAAATAAACCGAATGAGCAGTTCTTC.